This TCR beta chain was retrieved from a study of shared clonotypes between healthy human individuals. Study-level background: Donors, aged 18 to 49, were a couple of women and a few men. The study's findings and limits: The authors expected sequencing depth to affect clonotype sharing among donors. Sorted-subset samples were not fully sequenced, rarefaction indicated. Around 5% was the fraction of naive CD4 clonotypes found shared across several donors.

Turning to this clone: What it binds is not known.

Germline CDR1 and CDR2: SGHNT and YYREEE (reference sequence). The CDR3 is made up of 13 amino acids. The V end was cut by 2 bases, the J end by 8 bases, with 10 bases between. Profiled with immunoSEQ multiplex PCR; TCRdb holds only in-frame clones, not every one. The sample holds about 1 million clones, about 70% seen once. Sequenced input: memory CD4+ T cells sorted from blood. Subset indicated: CD45RA-negative fraction. The chain couples TRBV5-4 to TRBJ1-4; maybe TRBD1 (6 bases). This sequence originates from a man between 18 and 29 years old in good health. This chain's CDR3 is CASSFGTTEKLFF. In DNA form, the CDR3 reads TGTGCCAGCAGCTTCGGGACAACCGAAAAACTGTTTTTT.